A single sample is the source of the 5 T cell receptor beta chains below, sequenced in a study of response to subunit inactivated influenza vaccine. TCRdb analysed the RT-PCR reads with MiXCR anew, one entry per CDR3 protein. Of about 540,000 distinct CDR3 sequences detected, 20% to 25% appear once; the ten largest clones hold 2.5% to 3.5%. These data are also associated with another study on T cells expressing NK-cell markers. That report adds: It was by 5'RACE template switching with UMIs that TCR beta cDNA was made.

This sample comprised CD4+ T cells sorted from PBMCs, obtained approximately 12 days after vaccination. The receptors stem from a man between 50 and 59 years old who received an inactivated influenza vaccine.

The V gene is TRBV12-3 or TRBV12-4, the J gene TRBJ2-1; 10 bases are a match to TRBD2. The CDR3 spans 15 residues. The V segment lost 5 bases and the J segment 6 bases; nucleotides outside the gene matches: 7. The CDR3: CASSPGASGGNEQFF. DNA for the CDR3: TGTGCCAGCAGTCCAGGGGCTAGCGGGGGCAATGAGCAGTTCTTC.

This chain joins TRBV7-8 and TRBJ2-7; D unresolved. V was shortened by 4 bases and J by 4 bases, with 11 bases between the two germline ends. Germline V gene lookup returns CDR1 SGHVS and CDR2 FQNEAQ. The CDR3 sequence is 13 residues long. CDR3 sequence reads: CASSSDQLYEQYF. CDR3 nucleotide sequence: TGTGCCAGCAGCTCGGACCAGCTATACGAGCAGTACTTC.

The sample holds many counts of this clonotype. This rearrangement joins TRBV10-3 to TRBJ1-2; no clear D gene. V lost 3 bases to trimming and J lost 2 bases, with 7 bases between them. Germline-derived CDR1 and CDR2 are ENHRY and SYGVKD. CDR3 length: 13 residues. CDR3 sequence (DNA): TGTGCCATCAGTGATTCGGTAAACTATGGCTACACCTTC. It specifies CAISDSVNYGYTF.

The chain uses TRBV29-1 and TRBJ2-3; D gene ambiguous. The V end lost 4 bases, the J end lost 1 base, and 6 bases lay between the germline ends. CDR1 is SQVTM, CDR2 ANQGSEA, per germline. The CDR3 spans 12 residues. The CDR3 region is CSVVRGTDTQYF. CDR3 coding DNA: TGCAGCGTTGTTAGAGGCACAGATACGCAGTATTTT.

This clonotype came up a few times. This chain connects TRBV29-1 to TRBJ2-3; D possibly corresponds to TRBD1 (6 bases). V was clipped by 7 bases and J by 4 bases, with 18 bases between them. The CDR3 spans 14 residues. Germline V gene sequence: CDR1 SQVTM, CDR2 ANQGSEA. The CDR3 reads CSGRTRAGADTQYF. CDR3 bases: TGCAGCGGCAGAACGCGGGCAGGGGCAGATACGCAGTATTTT.